The 17 T cell receptor beta chains in this list originate from one sample, sequenced in a study of blood T cell repertoires in COVID-19. Only in-frame clones appear in the TCRdb table, and some are missing; sequencing was by immunoSEQ multiplex PCR. The data show 100,000 to 150,000 clones, about 89% seen once. Material for sequencing was peripheral blood. The source of these receptors is a man aged 45-65 years with active COVID-19.

This clone was counted a single time. The chain has TRBV2 and TRBJ2-4; D not resolved. In germline, CDR1 is SNHLY, CDR2 FYNNEI. Trimming removed 8 bases from V and 3 bases from J, with 14 bases in between. The CDR3 consists of 14 residues. The CDR3 protein is CASSQPQVKNIQYF. For the CDR3, the DNA is TGTGCCAGCTCGCAACCCCAGGTCAAAAACATTCAGTACTTC.

This rearrangement joins TRBV20-1 to TRBJ2-1; D might be TRBD1 (6 bases). The length of the CDR3 is 11 residues. The ends were cut back, 5 bases at V and 9 bases at J, with 11 bases in the middle. Germline values: CDR1 DFQATT, CDR2 SNEGSKA (reference sequence). Written as DNA, the CDR3 is TGCAGTGCTTTGAACAGGGTTGAGCAGTTCTTC. Protein product: CSALNRVEQFF.

This sequence joins TRBV19 and TRBJ1-5; 8 nucleotides agree with TRBD1. The trim removed 6 bases at V and 5 bases at J, leaving 9 bases unmatched. Per the germline V gene, CDR1 is LNHDA and CDR2 is SQIVND (reference sequence). This CDR3 comprises 15 residues. The CDR3 DNA is TGTGCCAGTAGAGGACAGGGAAGGACGGATCAGCCCCAGCATTTT. It translates to CASRGQGRTDQPQHF. The variable domain in full, completed from reference TRBV19 and TRBJ1-5, reads DGGITQSPKYLFRKEGQNVTLSCEQNLNHDAMYWYRQDPGQGLRLIYYSQIVNDFQKGDIAEGYSVSREKKESFPLTVTSAQKNPTAFYLCASRGQGRTDQPQHFGDGTRLSIL.

The table lists this clone with a few counts. The chain links TRBV4-3 to TRBJ1-2; no firm D call. From germline, CDR1 is LGHNA and CDR2 YSLEER. This CDR3 region has 14 residues. V lost 3 bases and J lost 2, with 10 bases in between. The CDR3 DNA reads TGCGCCAGCAGCCACGGAGAGGGCAACTATGGCTACACCTTC. Residues: CASSHGEGNYGYTF.

V and J are TRBV12-3 or TRBV12-4 and TRBJ1-2; maybe TRBD1 (5 bases). V shed 8 bases and J shed 0 bases, with 10 bases lying between them. The CDR3 loop spans 13 amino acids. For the CDR3, the DNA is TGTGCCAGCCGCCACAGGACTAACTATGGCTACACCTTC. This gives the protein CASRHRTNYGYTF.

The chain combines TRBV5-4 with TRBJ1-2, with a possible D match to TRBD1 (6 bases). V was cut by 5 bases and J by 4 bases, with 12 bases left in between. CDR1 is SGHNT, CDR2 YYREEE, per germline (reference sequence). This CDR3 spans 13 amino acids. This chain's CDR3 is CASRPGQIYGYTF. The CDR3 DNA reads as TGTGCCAGCAGACCCGGACAGATCTATGGCTACACCTTC.

The chain has TRBV2 and TRBJ1-1; D not certain. The V and J ends lost 6 bases and 7 bases respectively, with 21 bases between them. The CDR3 totals 15 residues. Germline CDR1 SNHLY, CDR2 FYNNEI. The DNA of the CDR3 is TGTGCCAGCAGGATGGAAAAGGGAGGAGCACATGAAGCTTTCTTT. Translating it yields CASRMEKGGAHEAFF.

The rearrangement uses TRBV5-1 and TRBJ2-3; 8 positions agree with TRBD1. The CDR3 has 14 residues. V lost 2 bases to trimming and J lost 5 bases; unmatched junction nucleotides: 4. Germline CDR1 SGHRS, CDR2 YFSETQ. The CDR3 DNA follows: TGCGCCAGCAGCTTACAGGGGGTAGGAGATACGCAGTATTTT. It is translated as CASSLQGVGDTQYF.

This clone was observed a handful of times. The rearrangement uses TRBV2 and TRBJ2-1; possible D gene TRBD2, 6 bases. Germline CDR1 is SNHLY and CDR2 is FYNNEI. Trimming cost V 7 bases and J 5 bases, with 33 bases left between them. The CDR3 length is 20 residues. This CDR3 reads CASTPRSLTTGPWGDNEQFF. In nucleotides, the CDR3 is TGTGCCAGCACCCCGAGGTCACTAACTACGGGGCCGTGGGGGGACAATGAGCAGTTCTTC.

The chain carries TRBV18 and TRBJ1-1; unclear D gene. Germline CDR1 is KGHSH and CDR2 is LQKENI. With 1 base removed from V and 1 base from J, the gap between germline ends came to 10 bases. This CDR3 has 15 amino acids. CDR3: CASSPLSQTNTEAFF. DNA for the CDR3: TGTGCCAGCTCACCACTGTCACAGACGAACACTGAAGCTTTCTTT.

This clone came up a few times. The gene calls are TRBV29-1 and TRBJ1-1; 12 bases map to TRBD1. CDR3 size: 16 residues. V shed 3 bases, J shed 1 base, and the junction held 6 bases outside the gene matches. CDR1 is SQVTM and CDR2 is ANQGSEA in the germline V gene. This CDR3 reads CSVEGQGAAGNTEAFF. Written as DNA, the CDR3 is TGCAGCGTTGAGGGACAGGGGGCGGCTGGGAACACTGAAGCTTTCTTT. Full variable domain (outside the CDR3, taken from reference TRBV29-1 and TRBJ1-1): SAVISQKPSRDICQRGTSLTIQCQVDSQVTMMFWYRQQPGQSLTLIATANQGSEATYESGFVIDKFPISRPNLTFSTLTVSNMSPEDSSIYLCSVEGQGAAGNTEAFFGQGTRLTVV.

The chain links TRBV5-4 to TRBJ2-4; TRBD1 matches 9 bases. Germline CDR1 SGHNT, CDR2 YYREEE (reference sequence). V dropped 4 bases and J dropped 2; count of bases not matched to a gene: 4. The CDR3 has 15 amino acids. CDR3 residues: CASSVGQGSKNIQYF. The DNA for the CDR3 is TGTGCCAGCAGCGTGGGACAGGGTTCCAAAAACATTCAGTACTTC. Drawing the rest from reference TRBV5-4 and TRBJ2-4, the complete variable domain is ETGVTQSPTHLIKTRGQQVTLRCSSQSGHNTVSWYQQALGQGPQFIFQYYREEENGRGNFPPRFSGLQFPNYSSELNVNALELDDSALYLCASSVGQGSKNIQYFGAGTRLSVL.

The rearrangement uses TRBV6-5 and TRBJ1-6; 8 positions agree with TRBD1. The CDR3 runs to 14 residues. Germline V gene data show CDR1 as MNHEY and CDR2 as SVGAGI. V was pared by 6 bases and J by 10 bases, with 8 bases of the junction left unmatched. CDR3 in amino acids: CASRRTTGESPLHF. In DNA, the CDR3 is TGTGCCAGCAGACGAACGACAGGGGAATCACCCCTCCACTTT.

The chain has TRBV5-4 and TRBJ1-1; D remains ambiguous. Trimming pared 0 bases from V and 1 base from J, leaving 7 bases between. Germline V gene data show CDR1 as SGHNT and CDR2 as YYREEE (reference sequence). There are 14 residues in the CDR3. CDR3: CASSLDGANTEAFF. CDR3 in DNA: TGTGCCAGCAGCTTGGACGGTGCGAACACTGAAGCTTTCTTT.

The chain uses TRBV5-8 and TRBJ2-5; D is possibly TRBD2 (6 bases). This CDR3 is 14 amino acids long. In germline, CDR1 is SGHTS, CDR2 YDEGEE. V was pared by 2 bases and J by 2 bases, with 10 bases between. Written as DNA, the CDR3 is TGTGCCAGCAGCTTTCAGGGAGGACAAGAGACCCAGTACTTC. This encodes CASSFQGGQETQYF.

This chain joins TRBV19 and TRBJ1-6; D is unclear. Trimming took 4 bases from V and 3 from J, leaving 4 bases between them. Germline lookup yields CDR1 LNHDA and CDR2 SQIVND (reference sequence). The CDR3 covers 13 residues. Here the CDR3 DNA reads TGTGCCAGTAGTACACTCTATAATTCACCCCTCCACTTT. Encoded protein: CASSTLYNSPLHF.

The rearrangement links TRBV5-1 to TRBJ2-3; D uncertain. Germline V gives CDR1 SGHRS, CDR2 YFSETQ. The CDR3 length is 11 residues. The V end lost 3 bases, the J end lost 6 bases, and 5 bases lay between the germline ends. CDR3 sequence: CASSSFDTQYF. The DNA of the CDR3 is TGCGCCAGCAGCTCGTTTGATACGCAGTATTTT.